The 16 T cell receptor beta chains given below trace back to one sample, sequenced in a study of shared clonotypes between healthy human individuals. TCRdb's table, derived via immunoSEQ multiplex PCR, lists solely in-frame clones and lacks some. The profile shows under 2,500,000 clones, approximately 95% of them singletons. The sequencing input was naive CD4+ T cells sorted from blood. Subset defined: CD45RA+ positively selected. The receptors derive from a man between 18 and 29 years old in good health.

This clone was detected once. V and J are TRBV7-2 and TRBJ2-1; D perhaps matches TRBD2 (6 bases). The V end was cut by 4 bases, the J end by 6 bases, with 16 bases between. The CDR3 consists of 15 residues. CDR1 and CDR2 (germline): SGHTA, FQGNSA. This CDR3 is CASSSITSFVNEQFF. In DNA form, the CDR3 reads TGTGCCAGCAGCTCTATCACTAGCTTCGTCAATGAGCAGTTCTTC.

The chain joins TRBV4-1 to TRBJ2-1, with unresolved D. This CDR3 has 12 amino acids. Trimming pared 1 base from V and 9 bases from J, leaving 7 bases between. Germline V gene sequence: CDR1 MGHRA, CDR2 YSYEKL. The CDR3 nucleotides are TGCGCCAGCAGCCAAGTCCTGGGTGAGCAGTTCTTC. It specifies CASSQVLGEQFF.

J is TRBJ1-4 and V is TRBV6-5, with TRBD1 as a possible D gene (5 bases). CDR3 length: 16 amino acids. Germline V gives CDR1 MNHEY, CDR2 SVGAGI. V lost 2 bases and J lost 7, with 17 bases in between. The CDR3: CASSYGGAVNREKLFF. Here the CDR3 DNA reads TGTGCCAGCAGTTACGGCGGGGCAGTCAATCGTGAAAAACTGTTTTTT.

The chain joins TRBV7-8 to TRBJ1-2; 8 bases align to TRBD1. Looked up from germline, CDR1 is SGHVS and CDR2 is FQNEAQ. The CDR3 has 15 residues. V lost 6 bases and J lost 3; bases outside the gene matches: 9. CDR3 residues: CASSGTRGLDYGYTF. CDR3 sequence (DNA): TGTGCCAGCAGTGGGACCAGGGGGCTGGACTATGGCTACACCTTC.

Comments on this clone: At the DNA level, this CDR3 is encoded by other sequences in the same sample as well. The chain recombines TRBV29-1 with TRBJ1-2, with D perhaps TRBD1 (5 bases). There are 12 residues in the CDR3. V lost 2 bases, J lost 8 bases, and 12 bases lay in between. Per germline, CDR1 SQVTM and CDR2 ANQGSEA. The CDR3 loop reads CSVESRQYGYTF. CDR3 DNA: TGCAGCGTTGAAAGTCGACAGTACGGCTACACCTTC.

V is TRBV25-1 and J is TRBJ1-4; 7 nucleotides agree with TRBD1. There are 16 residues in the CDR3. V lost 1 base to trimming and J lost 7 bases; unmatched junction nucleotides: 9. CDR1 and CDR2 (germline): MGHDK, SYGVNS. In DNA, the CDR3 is TGTGCCAGCAGTGAATCAGGGGGGCGGACCTCTGAAAAACTGTTTTTT. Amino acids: CASSESGGRTSEKLFF.

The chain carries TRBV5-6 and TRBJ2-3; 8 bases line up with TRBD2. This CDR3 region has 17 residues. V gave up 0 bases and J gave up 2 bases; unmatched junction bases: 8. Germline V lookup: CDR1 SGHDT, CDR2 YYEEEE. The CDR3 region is CASSLDSLAGYTDTQYF. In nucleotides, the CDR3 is TGTGCCAGCAGCTTGGATAGCCTAGCGGGCTACACAGATACGCAGTATTTT.

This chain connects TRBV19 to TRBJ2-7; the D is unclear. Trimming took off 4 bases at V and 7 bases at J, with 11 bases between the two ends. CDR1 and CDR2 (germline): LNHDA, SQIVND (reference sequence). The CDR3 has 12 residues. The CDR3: CASSTQAAEQYF. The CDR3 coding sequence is TGTGCCAGTAGTACCCAGGCCGCTGAGCAGTACTTC.

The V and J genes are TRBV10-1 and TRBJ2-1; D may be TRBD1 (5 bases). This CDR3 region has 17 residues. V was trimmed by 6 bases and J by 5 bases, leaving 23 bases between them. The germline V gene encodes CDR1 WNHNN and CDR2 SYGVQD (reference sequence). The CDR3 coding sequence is TGCGCCAGCAGCGCAAGGACCACCCTAGGGGTCAACAATGAGCAGTTCTTC. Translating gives CASSARTTLGVNNEQFF.

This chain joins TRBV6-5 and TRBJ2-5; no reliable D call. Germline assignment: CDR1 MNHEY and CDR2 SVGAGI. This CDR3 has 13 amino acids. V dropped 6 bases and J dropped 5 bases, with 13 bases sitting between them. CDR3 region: CASSRRVRETQYF. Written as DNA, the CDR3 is TGTGCCAGCAGCCGACGGGTAAGGGAGACCCAGTACTTC.

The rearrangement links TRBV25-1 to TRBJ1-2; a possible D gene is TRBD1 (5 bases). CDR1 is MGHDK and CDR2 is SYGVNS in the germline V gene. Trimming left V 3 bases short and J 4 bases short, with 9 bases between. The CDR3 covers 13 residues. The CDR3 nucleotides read TGTGCCAGCAGTGAGGCGGGGACCTATGGCTACACCTTC. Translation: CASSEAGTYGYTF.

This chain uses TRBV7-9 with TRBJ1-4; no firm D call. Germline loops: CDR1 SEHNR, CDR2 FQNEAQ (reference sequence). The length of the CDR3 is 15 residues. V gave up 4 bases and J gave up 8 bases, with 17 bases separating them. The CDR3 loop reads CASSSHSDDREKLFF. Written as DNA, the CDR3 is TGTGCCAGCAGCTCCCACTCGGACGATCGGGAAAAACTGTTTTTT.

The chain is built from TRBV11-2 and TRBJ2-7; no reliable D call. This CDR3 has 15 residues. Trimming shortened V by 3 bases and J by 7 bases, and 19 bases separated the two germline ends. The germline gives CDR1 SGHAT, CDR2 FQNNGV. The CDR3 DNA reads TGTGCCAGCAGCTTGAACCCGCAGGCCCCTCGGGAGCAGTACTTC. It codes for CASSLNPQAPREQYF.

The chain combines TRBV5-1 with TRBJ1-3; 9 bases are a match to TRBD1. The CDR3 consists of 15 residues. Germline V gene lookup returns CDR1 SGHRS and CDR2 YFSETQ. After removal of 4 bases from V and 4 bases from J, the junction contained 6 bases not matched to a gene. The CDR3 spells CASSIGTGKGNTIYF. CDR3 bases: TGCGCCAGCAGCATCGGGACAGGGAAAGGAAACACCATATATTTT.

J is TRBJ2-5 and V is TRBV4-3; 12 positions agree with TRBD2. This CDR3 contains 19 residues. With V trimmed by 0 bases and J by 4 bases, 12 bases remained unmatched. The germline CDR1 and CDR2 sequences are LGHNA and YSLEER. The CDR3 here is CASSQDWRTSGANLETQYF. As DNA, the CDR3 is TGCGCCAGCAGCCAAGATTGGAGGACTAGCGGGGCTAACTTAGAGACCCAGTACTTC.

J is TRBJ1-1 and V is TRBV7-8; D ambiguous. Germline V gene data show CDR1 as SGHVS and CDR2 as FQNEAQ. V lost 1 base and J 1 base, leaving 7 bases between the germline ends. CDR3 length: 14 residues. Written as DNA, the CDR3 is TGTGCCAGCAGCTTAGTAAGTGGGAACACTGAAGCTTTCTTT. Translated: CASSLVSGNTEAFF.